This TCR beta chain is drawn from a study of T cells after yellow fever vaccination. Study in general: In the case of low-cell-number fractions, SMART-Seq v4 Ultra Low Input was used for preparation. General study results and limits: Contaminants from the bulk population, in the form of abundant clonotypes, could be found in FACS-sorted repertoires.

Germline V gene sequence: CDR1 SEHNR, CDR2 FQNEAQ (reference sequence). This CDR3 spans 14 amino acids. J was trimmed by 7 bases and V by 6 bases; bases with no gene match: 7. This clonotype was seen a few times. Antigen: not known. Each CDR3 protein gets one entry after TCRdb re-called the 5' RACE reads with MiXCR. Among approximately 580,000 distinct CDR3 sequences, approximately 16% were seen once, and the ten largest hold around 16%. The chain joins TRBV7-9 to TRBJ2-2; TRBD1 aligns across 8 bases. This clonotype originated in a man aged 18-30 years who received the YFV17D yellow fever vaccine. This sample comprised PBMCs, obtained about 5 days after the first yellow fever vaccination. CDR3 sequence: CASSLQGAGGELFF. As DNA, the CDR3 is TGTGCCAGCAGTCTTCAGGGGGCCGGCGGGGAGCTGTTTTTT.